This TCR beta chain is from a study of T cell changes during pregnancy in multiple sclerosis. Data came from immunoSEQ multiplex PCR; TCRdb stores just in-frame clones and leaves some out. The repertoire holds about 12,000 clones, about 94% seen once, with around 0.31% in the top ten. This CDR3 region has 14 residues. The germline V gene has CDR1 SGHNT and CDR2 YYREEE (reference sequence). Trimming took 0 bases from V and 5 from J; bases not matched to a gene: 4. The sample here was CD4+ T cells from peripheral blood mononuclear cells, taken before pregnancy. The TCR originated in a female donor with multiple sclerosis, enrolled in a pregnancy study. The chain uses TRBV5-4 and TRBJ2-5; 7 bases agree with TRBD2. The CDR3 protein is CASSLASGDETQYF. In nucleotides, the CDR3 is TGTGCCAGCAGCTTGGCTAGCGGCGATGAGACCCAGTACTTC. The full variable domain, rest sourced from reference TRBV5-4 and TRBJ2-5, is ETGVTQSPTHLIKTRGQQVTLRCSSQSGHNTVSWYQQALGQGPQFIFQYYREEENGRGNFPPRFSGLQFPNYSSELNVNALELDDSALYLCASSLASGDETQYFGPGTRLLVL.